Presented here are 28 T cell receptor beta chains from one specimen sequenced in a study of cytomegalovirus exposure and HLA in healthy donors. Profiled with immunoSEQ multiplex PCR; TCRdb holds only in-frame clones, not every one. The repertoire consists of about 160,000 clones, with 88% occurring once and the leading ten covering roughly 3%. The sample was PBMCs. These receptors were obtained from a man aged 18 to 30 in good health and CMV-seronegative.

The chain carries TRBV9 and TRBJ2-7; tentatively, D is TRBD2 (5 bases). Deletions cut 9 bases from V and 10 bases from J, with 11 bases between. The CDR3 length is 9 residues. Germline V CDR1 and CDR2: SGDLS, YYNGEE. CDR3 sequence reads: CAIRDPQYV. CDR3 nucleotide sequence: TGTGCCATCCGGGATCCTCAGTACGTC.

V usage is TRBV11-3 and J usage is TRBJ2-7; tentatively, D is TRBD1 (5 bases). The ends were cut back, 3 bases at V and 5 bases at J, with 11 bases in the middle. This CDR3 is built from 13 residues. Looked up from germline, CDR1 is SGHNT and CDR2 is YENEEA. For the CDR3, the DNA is TGTGCCAGCAGCTTTTCAGGGTCGGACGAGCAGTACTTC. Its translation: CASSFSGSDEQYF. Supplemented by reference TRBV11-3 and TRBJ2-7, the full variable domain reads EAGVVQSPRYKIIEKKQPVAFWCNPISGHNTLYWYLQNLGQGPELLIRYENEEAVDDSQLPKDRFSAERLKGVDSTLKIQPAELGDSAVYLCASSFSGSDEQYFGPGTRLTVT.

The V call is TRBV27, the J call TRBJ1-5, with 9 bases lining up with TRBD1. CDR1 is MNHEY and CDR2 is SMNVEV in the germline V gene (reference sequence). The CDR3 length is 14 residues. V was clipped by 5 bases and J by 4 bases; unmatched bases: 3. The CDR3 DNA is TGTGCCAGCAGTCGACAGGGGGGGAATCAGCCCCAGCATTTT. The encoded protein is CASSRQGGNQPQHF.

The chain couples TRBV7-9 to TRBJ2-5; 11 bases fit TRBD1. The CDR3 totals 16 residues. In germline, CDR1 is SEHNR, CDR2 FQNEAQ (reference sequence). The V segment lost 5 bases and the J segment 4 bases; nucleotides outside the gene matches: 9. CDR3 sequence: CASSTYGQGAGETQYF. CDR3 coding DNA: TGTGCCAGCAGCACCTATGGACAGGGGGCGGGAGAGACCCAGTACTTC.

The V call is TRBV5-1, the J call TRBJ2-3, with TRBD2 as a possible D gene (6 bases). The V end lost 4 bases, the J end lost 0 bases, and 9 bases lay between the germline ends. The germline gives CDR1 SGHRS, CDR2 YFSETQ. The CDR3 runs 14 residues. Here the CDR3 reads CASSPEGSTDTQYF. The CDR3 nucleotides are TGCGCCAGCAGCCCGGAGGGCAGCACAGATACGCAGTATTTT.

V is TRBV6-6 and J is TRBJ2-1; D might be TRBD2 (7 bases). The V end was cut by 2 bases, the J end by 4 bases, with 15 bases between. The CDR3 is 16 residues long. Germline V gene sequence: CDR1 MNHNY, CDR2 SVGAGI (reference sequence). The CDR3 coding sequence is TGTGCCAGCAGTTACGATGGCAGCGGGACATACAATGAGCAGTTCTTC. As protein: CASSYDGSGTYNEQFF.

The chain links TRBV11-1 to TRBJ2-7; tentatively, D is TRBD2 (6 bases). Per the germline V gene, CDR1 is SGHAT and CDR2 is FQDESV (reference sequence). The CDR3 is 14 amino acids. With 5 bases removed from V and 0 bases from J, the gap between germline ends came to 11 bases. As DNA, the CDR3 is TGTGCCAGCAGCCTGGGGGGTAGCTCCTACGAGCAGTACGTC. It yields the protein CASSLGGSSYEQYV.

The CDR3 sequence: CASSYSSGEKLFF. In nucleotides, the CDR3 is TGTGCCAGCAGTTACTCTTCGGGGGAAAAACTGTTTTTT. This rearrangement joins TRBV6-6 to TRBJ1-4; the D is unclear. The CDR3 spans 13 residues. CDR1 and CDR2 from the germline V gene are MNHNY and SVGAGI (reference sequence). Trimming removed 0 bases from V and 8 bases from J, with 7 bases in between.

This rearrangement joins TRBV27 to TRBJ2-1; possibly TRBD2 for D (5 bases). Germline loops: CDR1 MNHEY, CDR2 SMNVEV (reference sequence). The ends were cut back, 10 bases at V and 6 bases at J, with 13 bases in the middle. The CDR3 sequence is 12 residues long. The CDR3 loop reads CATTGSPNEQFF. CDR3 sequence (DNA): TGTGCCACAACTGGGAGCCCCAATGAGCAGTTCTTC.

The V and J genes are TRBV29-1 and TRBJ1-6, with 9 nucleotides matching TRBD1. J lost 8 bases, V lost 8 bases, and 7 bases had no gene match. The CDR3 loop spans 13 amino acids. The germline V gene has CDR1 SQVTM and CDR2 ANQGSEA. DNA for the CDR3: TGCAGCTCCCGGGACAGGGAGGATTCACCCCTCCACTTT. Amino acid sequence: CSSRDREDSPLHF.

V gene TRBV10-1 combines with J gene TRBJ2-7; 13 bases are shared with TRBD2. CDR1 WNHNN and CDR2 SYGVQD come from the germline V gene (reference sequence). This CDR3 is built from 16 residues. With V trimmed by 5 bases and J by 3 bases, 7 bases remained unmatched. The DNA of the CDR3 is TGCGCCAGCAGTTCCGGGACTAGCGGGATTCTCTACGAGCAGTACTTC. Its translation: CASSSGTSGILYEQYF.

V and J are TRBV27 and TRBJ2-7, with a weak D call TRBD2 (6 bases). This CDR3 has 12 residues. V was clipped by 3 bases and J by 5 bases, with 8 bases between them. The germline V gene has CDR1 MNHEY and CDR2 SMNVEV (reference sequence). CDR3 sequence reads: CASSLGGNEQYF. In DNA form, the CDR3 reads TGTGCCAGCAGTTTGGGGGGAAACGAGCAGTACTTC.

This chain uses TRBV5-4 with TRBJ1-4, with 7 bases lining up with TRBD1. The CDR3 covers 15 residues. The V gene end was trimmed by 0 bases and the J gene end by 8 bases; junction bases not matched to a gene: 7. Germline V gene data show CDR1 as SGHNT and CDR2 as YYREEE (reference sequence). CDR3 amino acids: CASSLGSGGSEKLFF. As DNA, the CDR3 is TGTGCCAGCAGCTTGGGTTCAGGGGGGTCCGAAAAACTGTTTTTT.

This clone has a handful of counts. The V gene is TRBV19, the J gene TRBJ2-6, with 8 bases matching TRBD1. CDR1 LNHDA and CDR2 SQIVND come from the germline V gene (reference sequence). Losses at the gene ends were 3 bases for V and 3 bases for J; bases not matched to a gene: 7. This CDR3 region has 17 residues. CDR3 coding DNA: TGTGCCAGTAGTATGGACAGGGCTTATGTTGGGGCCAACGTCCTGACTTTC. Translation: CASSMDRAYVGANVLTF.

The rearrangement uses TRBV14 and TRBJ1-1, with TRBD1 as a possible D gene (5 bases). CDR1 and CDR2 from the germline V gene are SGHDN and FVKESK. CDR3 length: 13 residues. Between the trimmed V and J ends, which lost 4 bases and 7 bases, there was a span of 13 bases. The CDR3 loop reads CASSPGRGLEAFF. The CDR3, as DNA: TGTGCCAGCAGCCCCGGGCGGGGCCTTGAAGCTTTCTTT.

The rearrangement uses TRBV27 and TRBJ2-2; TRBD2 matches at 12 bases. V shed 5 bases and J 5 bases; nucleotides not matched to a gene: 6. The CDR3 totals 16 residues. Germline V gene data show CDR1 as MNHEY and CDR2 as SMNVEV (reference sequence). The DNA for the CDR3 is TGTGCCAGCAGTCCCGGGACTAGCGGGCCAACCGGGGAGCTGTTTTTT. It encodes CASSPGTSGPTGELFF.

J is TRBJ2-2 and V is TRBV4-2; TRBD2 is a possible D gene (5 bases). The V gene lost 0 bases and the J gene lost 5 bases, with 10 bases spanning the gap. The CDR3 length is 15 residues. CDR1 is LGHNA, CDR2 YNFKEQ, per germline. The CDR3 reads CASSQENGGTGELFF. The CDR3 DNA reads TGTGCCAGCAGCCAAGAAAACGGAGGAACCGGGGAGCTGTTTTTT.

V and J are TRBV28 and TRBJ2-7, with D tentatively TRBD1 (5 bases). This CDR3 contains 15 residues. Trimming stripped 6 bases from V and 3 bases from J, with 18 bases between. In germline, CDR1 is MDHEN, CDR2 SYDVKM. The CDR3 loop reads CASSSRQIVFYEQYV. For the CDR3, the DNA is TGTGCCAGCAGCTCCAGACAGATAGTCTTCTACGAGCAGTACGTC.

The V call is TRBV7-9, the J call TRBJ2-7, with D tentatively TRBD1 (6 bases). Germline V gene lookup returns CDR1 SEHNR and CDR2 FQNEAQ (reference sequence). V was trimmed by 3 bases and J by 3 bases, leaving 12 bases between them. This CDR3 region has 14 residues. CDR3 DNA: TGTGCCAGCAGCTTCAGCAGGGGTTTCTACGAGCAGTACTTC. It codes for CASSFSRGFYEQYF.

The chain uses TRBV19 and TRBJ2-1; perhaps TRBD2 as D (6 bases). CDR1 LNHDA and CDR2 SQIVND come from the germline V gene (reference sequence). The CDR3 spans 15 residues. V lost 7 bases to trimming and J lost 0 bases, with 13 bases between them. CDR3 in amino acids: CASNVGGSSYNEQFF. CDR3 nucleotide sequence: TGTGCCAGTAACGTGGGGGGAAGCTCCTACAATGAGCAGTTCTTC.

CDR3 nucleotides: TGTGCCCTGACAGGGGGCAACTATGGCTACACCTTC. It specifies CALTGGNYGYTF. This chain links TRBV30 with TRBJ1-2; 10 nucleotides line up with TRBD1. The trim removed 8 bases at V and 2 bases at J, leaving 2 bases unmatched. This CDR3 comprises 12 residues. Germline V gene sequence: CDR1 GTSNPN, CDR2 SVGIG (reference sequence).

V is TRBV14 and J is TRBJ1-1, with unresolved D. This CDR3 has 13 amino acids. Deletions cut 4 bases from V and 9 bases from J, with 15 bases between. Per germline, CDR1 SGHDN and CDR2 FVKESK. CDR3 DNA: TGTGCCAGCAGCCTAGAAAGGGAGAGTAAAGCTTTCTTT. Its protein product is CASSLERESKAFF.

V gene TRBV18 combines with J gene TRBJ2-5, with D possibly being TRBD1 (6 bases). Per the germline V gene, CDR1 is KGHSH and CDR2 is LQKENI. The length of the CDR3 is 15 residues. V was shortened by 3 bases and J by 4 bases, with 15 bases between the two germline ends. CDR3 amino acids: CASSPALGAVETQYF. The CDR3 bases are TGTGCCAGCTCACCGGCCCTGGGGGCAGTAGAGACCCAGTACTTC.

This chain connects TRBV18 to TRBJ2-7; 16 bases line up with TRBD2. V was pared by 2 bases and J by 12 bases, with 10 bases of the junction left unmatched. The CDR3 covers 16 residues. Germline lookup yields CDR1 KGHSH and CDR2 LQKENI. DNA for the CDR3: TGTGCCAGCTCACCAACGGAACCGGGACTAGCGGGAGGGGTGTACTTC. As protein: CASSPTEPGLAGGVYF.

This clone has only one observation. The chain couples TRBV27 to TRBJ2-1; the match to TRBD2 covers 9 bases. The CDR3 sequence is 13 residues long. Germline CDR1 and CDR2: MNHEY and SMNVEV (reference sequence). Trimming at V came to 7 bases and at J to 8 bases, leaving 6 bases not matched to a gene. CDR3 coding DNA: TGTGCCAGCAAGGCGGGAGGGCCGCATGAGCAGTTCTTC. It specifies CASKAGGPHEQFF.

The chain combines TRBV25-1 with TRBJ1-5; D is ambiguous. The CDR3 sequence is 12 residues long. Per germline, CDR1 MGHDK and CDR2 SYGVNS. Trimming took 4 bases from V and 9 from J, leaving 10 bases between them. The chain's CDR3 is CASSGVGGPQHF. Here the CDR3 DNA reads TGTGCCAGCAGTGGGGTGGGAGGGCCCCAGCATTTT.

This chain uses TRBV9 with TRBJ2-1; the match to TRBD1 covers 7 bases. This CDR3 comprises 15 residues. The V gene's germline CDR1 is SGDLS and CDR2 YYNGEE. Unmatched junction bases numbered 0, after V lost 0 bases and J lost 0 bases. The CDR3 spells CASSVDRGSYNEQFF. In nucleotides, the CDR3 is TGTGCCAGCAGCGTAGACAGGGGCTCCTACAATGAGCAGTTCTTC.

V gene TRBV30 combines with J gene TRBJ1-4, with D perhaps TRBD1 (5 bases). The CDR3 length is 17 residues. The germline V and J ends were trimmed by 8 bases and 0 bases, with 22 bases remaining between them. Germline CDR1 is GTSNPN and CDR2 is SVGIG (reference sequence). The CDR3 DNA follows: TGTGCCCATGGGGGGTACCCTGGGGGGGCAACTAATGAAAAACTGTTTTTT. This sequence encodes CAHGGYPGGATNEKLFF.